Listed below are T cell receptor beta chains from one sample, sequenced in a study of T cell responses to AZD1222 COVID-19 vaccine. Only in-frame clones appear in the TCRdb table, and some are missing; sequencing was by immunoSEQ multiplex PCR. The table includes some 150,000 clones, over 75% detected once. The sample in question was peripheral blood, obtained on day 0 of AZD1222 vaccination. All receptors come from an adult in good health. Both conserved end residues are part of each CDR3. Each record gives: J gene, D gene, V gene, clone size, CDR3 protein, CDR3 DNA. The D gene is left open where the match is weak. Only some rows state a clone size, as once, few, many or a class for expanded clones.

J: TRBJ2-1; D: -; V: TRBV7-9; size: -; CDR3: CASSVRALNEQFF; DNA: TGTGCCAGCAGCGTCCGGGCCTTAAATGAGCAGTTCTTC
J: TRBJ1-3; D: -; V: TRBV2; size: -; CDR3: CASSEEWGTGNTIYF; DNA: TGTGCCAGCAGTGAAGAATGGGGTACTGGAAACACCATATATTTT
J: TRBJ1-4; D: -; V: TRBV6-2/TRBV6-3; size: once; CDR3: CASSYSPGHRPNEKLFF; DNA: TGTGCCAGCAGTTACTCCCCGGGACACAGACCGAATGAAAAACTGTTTTTT
J: TRBJ1-2; D: TRBD1; V: TRBV27; size: -; CDR3: CASSFWDRGKNYYGYTF; DNA: TGTGCCAGCAGTTTCTGGGACAGGGGTAAGAATTACTATGGCTACACCTTC
J: TRBJ2-3; D: -; V: TRBV18; size: -; CDR3: CTRAPDTQYF; DNA: TGCACTCGAGCCCCAGATACGCAGTATTTT
J: TRBJ1-4; D: -; V: TRBV7-2; size: -; CDR3: CASSPNRARGEKLFF; DNA: TGTGCCAGCAGCCCTAACAGGGCACGGGGTGAAAAACTGTTTTTT
J: TRBJ2-3; D: -; V: TRBV2; size: -; CDR3: CARDQAGHLNGGTDTQYF; DNA: TGTGCCAGGGACCAAGCGGGACACCTAAACGGGGGGACAGATACGCAGTATTTT
J: TRBJ1-2; D: -; V: TRBV19; size: -; CDR3: CASSLMGRDYGYTF; DNA: TGTGCCAGTAGCTTAATGGGCAGGGACTATGGCTACACCTTC
J: TRBJ1-1; D: -; V: TRBV19; size: -; CDR3: CASSIDRVNTEAFF; DNA: TGTGCCAGTAGTATTGATAGGGTGAACACTGAAGCTTTCTTT
J: TRBJ1-6; D: -; V: TRBV6-5; size: -; CDR3: CASSYSDGISSPLHF; DNA: TGTGCCAGCAGTTACTCGGACGGTATCAGTTCACCCCTCCACTTT
J: TRBJ2-7; D: -; V: TRBV9; size: -; CDR3: CASSVGSTAGSYEQYF; DNA: TGTGCCAGCAGCGTAGGTAGCACTGCGGGGTCCTACGAGCAGTACTTC
J: TRBJ2-3; D: -; V: TRBV7-2; size: -; CDR3: CASSHGGRGTDTQYF; DNA: TGTGCCAGCAGCCACGGGGGGCGGGGCACAGATACGCAGTATTTT
J: TRBJ2-1; D: TRBD1; V: TRBV3-1/TRBV3-2; size: -; CDR3: CASSPTGDNEQFF; DNA: TGTGCCAGCAGCCCTACAGGGGACAATGAGCAGTTCTTC
J: TRBJ1-3; D: TRBD1; V: TRBV5-1; size: -; CDR3: CASSRGDRDGSTIYF; DNA: TGCGCCAGCAGCCGGGGGGACAGGGACGGTTCCACCATATATTTT
J: TRBJ2-7; D: -; V: TRBV27; size: once; CDR3: CASSSKTGIRYEQYF; DNA: TGTGCCAGCAGTTCAAAAACAGGCATTCGTTACGAGCAGTACTTC
J: TRBJ1-3; D: -; V: TRBV3-1/TRBV3-2; size: -; CDR3: CASSLRPENTIYF; DNA: TGTGCCAGCAGCCTTCGTCCGGAAAACACCATATATTTT
J: TRBJ2-1; D: -; V: TRBV5-1; size: -; CDR3: CASSLSASTYEQFF; DNA: TGCGCCAGCAGCTTGTCGGCTAGCACATATGAGCAGTTCTTC
J: TRBJ1-1; D: -; V: TRBV4-1; size: -; CDR3: CASSQGKSREAFF; DNA: TGCGCCAGCAGCCAAGGGAAAAGTCGTGAAGCTTTCTTT
J: TRBJ2-2; D: -; V: TRBV7-6; size: -; CDR3: CASSLEDFPLLNTGELFF; DNA: TGTGCCAGCAGCTTAGAGGACTTCCCCCTCCTAAACACCGGGGAGCTGTTTTTT
J: TRBJ2-1; D: -; V: TRBV6-5; size: few; CDR3: CASSYGQNRRGNEQFF; DNA: TGTGCCAGCAGTTACGGGCAGAACCGAAGGGGCAATGAGCAGTTCTTC
J: TRBJ1-2; D: -; V: TRBV30; size: -; CDR3: CAWSGLGTKDAYGYTF; DNA: TGTGCCTGGAGTGGCCTTGGGACAAAGGATGCCTATGGCTACACCTTC
J: TRBJ2-1; D: -; V: TRBV6-5; size: -; CDR3: CAALGGTSSYNEQFF; DNA: TGTGCCGCCCTTGGGGGGACGAGCTCCTACAATGAGCAGTTCTTC
J: TRBJ2-1; D: TRBD2; V: TRBV2; size: -; CDR3: CARSGGSSYNEQFF; DNA: TGTGCCAGGTCGGGAGGGAGCTCCTACAATGAGCAGTTCTTC
J: TRBJ1-2; D: TRBD1; V: TRBV7-3; size: -; CDR3: CASSNLPGQGARLFGYTF; DNA: TGTGCCAGCAGCAACCTACCGGGACAGGGGGCTCGACTATTTGGCTACACCTTC
J: TRBJ1-2; D: -; V: TRBV5-8; size: -; CDR3: CASSPTTGFYGYTF; DNA: TGTGCCAGCAGCCCCACGACGGGTTTCTATGGCTACACCTTC
J: TRBJ2-3; D: -; V: TRBV14; size: -; CDR3: CASSQEGYLDTDTQYF; DNA: TGTGCCAGCAGCCAAGAAGGGTACCTGGACACAGATACGCAGTATTTT
J: TRBJ1-4; D: -; V: TRBV19; size: -; CDR3: CASSMRQVTEKLFF; DNA: TGTGCCAGTAGTATGAGGCAGGTCACTGAAAAACTGTTTTTT
J: TRBJ1-6; D: TRBD1; V: TRBV9; size: -; CDR3: CASSTGTAPSPLHF; DNA: TGTGCCAGCAGCACCGGGACAGCCCCTTCACCCCTCCACTTT
J: TRBJ2-2; D: TRBD1; V: TRBV7-8; size: once; CDR3: CASSPTGVLGGELFF; DNA: TGTGCCAGCAGCCCAACAGGGGTTTTAGGCGGGGAGCTGTTTTTT
J: TRBJ1-5; D: -; V: TRBV18; size: -; CDR3: CASSPPSGSNQPQHF; DNA: TGTGCCAGCTCACCACCGTCAGGTTCCAATCAGCCCCAGCATTTT
J: TRBJ2-4; D: -; V: TRBV15; size: -; CDR3: CATSRSTDGLLAKNIQYF; DNA: TGTGCCACCAGCAGATCAACGGACGGCTTACTAGCCAAAAACATTCAGTACTTC
J: TRBJ2-7; D: TRBD1; V: TRBV19; size: once; CDR3: CASSMDGQDVYEQYF; DNA: TGTGCCAGTAGTATGGATGGACAGGATGTTTACGAGCAGTACTTC
J: TRBJ2-7; D: TRBD2; V: TRBV7-2; size: -; CDR3: CASSLEAGGFSSYEQYF; DNA: TGTGCCAGCAGCTTAGAAGCGGGGGGTTTTTCTTCCTACGAGCAGTACTTC
J: TRBJ2-7; D: -; V: TRBV7-8; size: -; CDR3: CASSLDRTYEQYF; DNA: TGTGCCAGCAGCTTAGACAGAACCTACGAGCAGTACTTC
J: TRBJ1-2; D: TRBD1; V: TRBV27; size: -; CDR3: CASRPGQGGGYTF; DNA: TGTGCCAGCAGACCGGGACAGGGAGGCGGCTACACCTTC
J: TRBJ2-3; D: TRBD2; V: TRBV5-4; size: -; CDR3: CASSTLWRGGREDTQYF; DNA: TGTGCCAGCTCCACCCTCTGGCGGGGGGGCCGGGAAGATACGCAGTATTTT
J: TRBJ2-5; D: -; V: TRBV12-3/TRBV12-4; size: -; CDR3: CASSPAYQETQYF; DNA: TGTGCCAGCAGTCCAGCGTACCAAGAGACCCAGTACTTC
J: TRBJ2-5; D: TRBD2; V: TRBV15; size: -; CDR3: CATGRIAGALAETQYF; DNA: TGTGCCACCGGTAGGATAGCGGGGGCCCTTGCAGAGACCCAGTACTTC
J: TRBJ2-7; D: -; V: TRBV4-1; size: once; CDR3: CASSQRGAQNNYEQYF; DNA: TGCGCCAGCAGCCAAAGAGGAGCCCAGAATAACTACGAGCAGTACTTC